These T cell receptor beta chains were read from a single sample in a study of blood T cell repertoires in COVID-19. This table comes from immunoSEQ multiplex PCR, and its TCRdb copy is limited to in-frame clones, with some not included. The sample has approximately 50,000 clones, about 91% seen once; the top ten hold about 6.3%. Specimen: peripheral blood. These receptors were taken from a man in his forties or fifties with active COVID-19. CDR3s include the opening cysteine and the closing phenylalanine or tryptophan. A D gene is named only where the DNA matches it firmly. Clone size is stated in some rows and not others, as once, few, many or a class when expanded.

d_call,j_call,clone_size,v_call,cdr3_nt,cdr3_aa
TRBD1,TRBJ1-5,NA,TRBV7-9,TGTGCCAGCAGCTCGGGACAGGGATGGGATCAGCCCCAGCATTTT,CASSSGQGWDQPQHF
TRBD1,TRBJ2-7,NA,TRBV5-1,TGCGCCAGCAGCTTGGGGGCAGGGGGCCAAGACGAGCAGTACTTC,CASSLGAGGQDEQYF
TRBD2,TRBJ2-2,NA,TRBV27,TGTGCCAGCAGTTTCCGGCGGGGGATCACCGGGGAGCTGTTTTTT,CASSFRRGITGELFF
NA,TRBJ2-2,NA,TRBV19,TGTGCCAGTAGTATCCATGCGGACGGGGAGCTGTTTTTT,CASSIHADGELFF
TRBD1,TRBJ1-2,NA,TRBV30,TGTGCCTGGAGTGTCGGCCTAACAGGGGCGAAAGGCTACACCTTC,CAWSVGLTGAKGYTF
TRBD1,TRBJ2-7,once,TRBV6-6,TGTGCCAGCAAAACCGGGACAGGGACCTACGAGCAGTACTTC,CASKTGTGTYEQYF
TRBD1,TRBJ2-4,NA,TRBV7-9,TGTGCCAGCAGCTTTGAACCTGGACAGGAGCAGTACTTC,CASSFEPGQEQYF
NA,TRBJ2-7,NA,TRBV5-8,TGTGCCAGCAGCTCTCGTGAACAGGGATACGAGCAGTACTTC,CASSSREQGYEQYF
NA,TRBJ1-1,NA,TRBV29-1,TGCAGCGTTACAGGAGCTTTCTTT,CSVTGAFF
TRBD2,TRBJ2-1,NA,TRBV4-3,TGCGCCAGCAGCCAAGAACTAGCGGGGGCCCTCCTCGGAAATGAGCAGTTCTTC,CASSQELAGALLGNEQFF
NA,TRBJ2-3,NA,TRBV24-1,TGTGCCACCAGTGATTCAGGGGTGGATACGCAGTATTTT,CATSDSGVDTQYF
TRBD2,TRBJ2-3,NA,TRBV3-1/TRBV3-2,TGTGCCAGCAGCTTCCGACTAGCGGCCACAGATACGCAGTATTTT,CASSFRLAATDTQYF
NA,TRBJ1-1,NA,TRBV20-1,TGCAGTGCTAGTTGGGGCGGGAACACTGAAGCTTTCTTT,CSASWGGNTEAFF
TRBD2,TRBJ2-5,NA,TRBV28,TGTGCCAGCAGACCCCCGGGACTAGCGGGAGGTACTGAGACCCAGTACTTC,CASRPPGLAGGTETQYF
TRBD1,TRBJ2-2,NA,TRBV19,TGTGCCAGTAGTACAACAGGGGCCGGGGAGCTGTTTTTT,CASSTTGAGELFF